The rows below give T cell receptor beta chains drawn from one sample of a study of blood T cell repertoires in COVID-19. The protocol was immunoSEQ multiplex PCR, while the TCRdb copy is restricted to in-frame clones and leaves out a portion. The data hold 200,000 to 250,000 clones, with around four fifths observed a single time. What was sequenced was peripheral blood. The receptors here all came from a woman between 55 and 75 years old who had recovered from COVID-19. Each CDR3 is given with its conserved first and last residue. A D gene is named only where the DNA matches it firmly. Clone sizes are given selectively: once, few, many, or a class where the clone is expanded.

TGTGCCAGCAGTCTCGGGGGGACCGGGGAGCTGTTTTTT	CASSLGGTGELFF	TRBJ2-2	TRBV11-3	TRBD2	-
TGTGCCAGCAGCTTAGAGGGACAGTTATACAATGAGCAGTTCTTC	CASSLEGQLYNEQFF	TRBJ2-1	TRBV5-8	TRBD1	-
TGCGCCAGCAGCCTAAGGGACAGCTACAATGAGCAGTTCTTC	CASSLRDSYNEQFF	TRBJ2-1	TRBV5-1	TRBD1	once
TGCGCCAGCAGCAAACAGGGCTATAATTCACCCCTCCACTTT	CASSKQGYNSPLHF	TRBJ1-6	TRBV4-1	-	-
TGTGCCATCAGTGAGTGGGTGGAGGGGAACCTTTATAATGAGCAGTTCTTC	CAISEWVEGNLYNEQFF	TRBJ2-1	TRBV10-3	-	few
TGTGCCAGCAGCTTAATCAGAAACACTGAAGCTTTCTTT	CASSLIRNTEAFF	TRBJ1-1	TRBV11-2	-	-
TGTGCCAGCAGCCAAGTTAGCGGGGGGGGGCCATCCTCCTACGAGCAGTACTTC	CASSQVSGGGPSSYEQYF	TRBJ2-7	TRBV4-2	TRBD2	-
TGTGCCAGAAGCGACTACCGACGAGAGGGCGGTCGGGGGTTTAGAACTGAAGCTTTCTTT	CARSDYRREGGRGFRTEAFF	TRBJ1-1	TRBV5-3	-	-
TGCGCCAGCAGCTTGGCCACTCACGGTCCAGAGACCCAGTACTTC	CASSLATHGPETQYF	TRBJ2-5	TRBV5-1	-	-
TGCGCCAGCAGCCAATACTCTGGGGCCAACGTCCTGACTTTC	CASSQYSGANVLTF	TRBJ2-6	TRBV4-3	-	-
TGTGCCAGCGCCCCCGGGACAGGGGGCTCTGGCTACACCTTC	CASAPGTGGSGYTF	TRBJ1-2	TRBV11-2	TRBD1	-
TGTGCCTGGAGAATTACAGGTCTTACCGGGGAGCTGTTTTTT	CAWRITGLTGELFF	TRBJ2-2	TRBV30	-	-
TGTGCCAGCAGGGGGCTCCGTGGGGAGACCCAGTACTTC	CASRGLRGETQYF	TRBJ2-5	TRBV5-6	-	-
TGTGCCAGCAGACTTAAGAACACTGAAGCTTTCTTT	CASRLKNTEAFF	TRBJ1-1	TRBV12-3/TRBV12-4	-	-
TGTGCCTGGAGTGTAAGGCGGGGCCAGCCCCAGCATTTT	CAWSVRRGQPQHF	TRBJ1-5	TRBV30	-	few
TGTGCCAGCAGTGAGTCCACAGGGGGTAGTCAGCCCCAGCATTTT	CASSESTGGSQPQHF	TRBJ1-5	TRBV25-1	TRBD1	-
TGTGCCTGGAGTGTAGGGGTTAGCGGGGGGTACTCCTACGAGCAGTACTTC	CAWSVGVSGGYSYEQYF	TRBJ2-7	TRBV30	TRBD2	-
TGTGCTAGCAGCTTGAGTAGTTCTTCCACAGATACGCAGTATTTT	CASSLSSSSTDTQYF	TRBJ2-3	TRBV7-7	-	many
TGTGCCACCAGTGATTCGACACAGAACACCGGGGAGCTGTTTTTT	CATSDSTQNTGELFF	TRBJ2-2	TRBV24-1	-	-
TGTGCCAGCAGTTACTTGTTCCGGGGGGTCAGCGGTGGGGCCAACGTCCTGACTTTC	CASSYLFRGVSGGANVLTF	TRBJ2-6	TRBV6-2/TRBV6-3	TRBD2	-
TGTGCCAGTAGTACCAGACTAGCGGGGCACTCCTACAATGAGCAGTTCTTC	CASSTRLAGHSYNEQFF	TRBJ2-1	TRBV19	TRBD2	-
TGTGCCAGTAGTATTGTAACTGAAGCTTTCTTT	CASSIVTEAFF	TRBJ1-1	TRBV19	-	-
TGTGCCAGCAGCTTACGGCAGGGCAGCGTCTCCTACGAGCAGTACTTC	CASSLRQGSVSYEQYF	TRBJ2-7	TRBV7-8	-	-
TGTGCCTGGAGTGGGACACCCTACGAGCAGTACTTC	CAWSGTPYEQYF	TRBJ2-7	TRBV30	-	-
TGCAGCGTTGGTCGTCAGATTATGGCACCCCTCCACTTT	CSVGRQIMAPLHF	TRBJ1-6	TRBV29-1	-	-
TGTGCCAGCAGCGTATCAGGACAGGGTTACGAGCAGTACTTC	CASSVSGQGYEQYF	TRBJ2-7	TRBV9	TRBD1	-
TGTGCCAGCAGCTTGGAGGGGAATAATTCACCCCTCCACTTT	CASSLEGNNSPLHF	TRBJ1-6	TRBV5-5	-	-
TGCGCCAGCAGTTCCTTCCGGGGGGAGACCCAGTACTTC	CASSSFRGETQYF	TRBJ2-5	TRBV4-1	-	-
TGTGCCAGCGACAGGGAAGCAGGAGATACGCAGTATTTT	CASDREAGDTQYF	TRBJ2-3	TRBV2	TRBD1	-
TGTGCCAGCTATTACACCTTGACAGGGTTCAGCTCTGGAAACACCATATATTTT	CASYYTLTGFSSGNTIYF	TRBJ1-3	TRBV6-7	TRBD1	-
TGTTCGGTGGCGGGAGACAATAACTATGGCTACACCTTC	CSVAGDNNYGYTF	TRBJ1-2	TRBV30	-	-
TGTGCCACCAGCAGAGCGGGAGCCCAAGCTTTCTTT	CATSRAGAQAFF	TRBJ1-1	TRBV15	-	-
TGTGCCAGCTCACCAATTTCGGGATCAGAGACCCAGTACTTC	CASSPISGSETQYF	TRBJ2-5	TRBV18	-	-
TGTGCCAGCTCTCTGGGACAGGGGGTTGGCGAGCAGTACTTC	CASSLGQGVGEQYF	TRBJ2-7	TRBV18	TRBD1	-
TGTGCCAGCAGCCCCAGGCCCGGACTAGCGGGGGAGGAGACCCAGTACTTC	CASSPRPGLAGEETQYF	TRBJ2-5	TRBV9	TRBD2	-
TGCGCCAGCAGCCAAGGGATAGGGACTAGGGATTACGAGCAGTACTTC	CASSQGIGTRDYEQYF	TRBJ2-7	TRBV4-1	TRBD2	-
TGTGCCAGCAGCACCAGGGGAACTGAAGCTTTCTTT	CASSTRGTEAFF	TRBJ1-1	TRBV6-2/TRBV6-3	-	-